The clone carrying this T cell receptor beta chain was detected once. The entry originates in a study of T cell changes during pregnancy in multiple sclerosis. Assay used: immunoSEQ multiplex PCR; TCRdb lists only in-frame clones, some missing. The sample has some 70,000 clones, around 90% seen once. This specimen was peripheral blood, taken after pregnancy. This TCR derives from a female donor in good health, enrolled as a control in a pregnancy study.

The CDR3 region is CASSEVGGRYSPLHF. The CDR3 DNA reads TGTGCCAGCAGTGAGGTGGGGGGGAGGTATTCACCCCTCCACTTT. The gene calls are TRBV6-4 and TRBJ1-6; D possibly corresponds to TRBD1 (5 bases). The CDR3 consists of 15 residues. V was clipped by 3 bases and J by 8 bases, with 14 bases between them. The germline gives CDR1 MRHNA, CDR2 SNTAGT.